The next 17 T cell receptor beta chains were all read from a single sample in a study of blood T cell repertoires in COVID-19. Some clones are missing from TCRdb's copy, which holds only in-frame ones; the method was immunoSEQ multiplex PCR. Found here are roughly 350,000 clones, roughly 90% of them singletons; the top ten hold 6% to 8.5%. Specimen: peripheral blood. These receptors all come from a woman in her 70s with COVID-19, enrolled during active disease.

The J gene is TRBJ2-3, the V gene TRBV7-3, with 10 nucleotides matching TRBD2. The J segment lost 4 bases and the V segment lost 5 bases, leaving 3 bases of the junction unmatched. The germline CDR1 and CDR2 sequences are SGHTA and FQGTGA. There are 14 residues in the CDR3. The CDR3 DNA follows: TGTGCCAGCAGCGCTAGCGGGGGAGCAGATACGCAGTATTTT. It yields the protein CASSASGGADTQYF.

The CDR3 loop is CAWSPNTDTQYF. Here the CDR3 DNA reads TGTGCCTGGAGTCCAAACACAGATACGCAGTATTTT. V and J are TRBV30 and TRBJ2-3; D uncertain. With 2 bases removed from V and 2 bases from J, the gap between germline ends came to 5 bases. The CDR3 covers 12 residues. Germline V gene data show CDR1 as GTSNPN and CDR2 as SVGIG (reference sequence).

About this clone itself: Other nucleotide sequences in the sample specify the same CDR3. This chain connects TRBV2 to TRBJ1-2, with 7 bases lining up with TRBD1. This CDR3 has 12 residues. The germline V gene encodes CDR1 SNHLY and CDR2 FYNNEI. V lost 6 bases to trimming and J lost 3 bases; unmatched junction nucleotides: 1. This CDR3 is CASRDRDYGYTF. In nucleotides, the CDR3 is TGTGCCAGCAGAGACAGGGACTATGGCTACACCTTC.

The DNA of the CDR3 is TGTGCCTGGAGCACGGACAGATCCTACGAGCAGTACTTC. Amino acid sequence: CAWSTDRSYEQYF. The V gene is TRBV30, the J gene TRBJ2-7; tentatively, D is TRBD1 (6 bases). Deletions cut 3 bases from V and 1 base from J, with 10 bases between. This CDR3 has 13 amino acids. Per germline, CDR1 GTSNPN and CDR2 SVGIG (reference sequence).

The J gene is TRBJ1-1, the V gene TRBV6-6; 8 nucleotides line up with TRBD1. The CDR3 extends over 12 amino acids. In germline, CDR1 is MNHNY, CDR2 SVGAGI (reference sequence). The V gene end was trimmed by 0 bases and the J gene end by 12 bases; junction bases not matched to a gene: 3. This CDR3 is CASSYSTGDPFF. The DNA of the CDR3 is TGTGCCAGCAGTTACTCGACAGGGGACCCTTTCTTT.

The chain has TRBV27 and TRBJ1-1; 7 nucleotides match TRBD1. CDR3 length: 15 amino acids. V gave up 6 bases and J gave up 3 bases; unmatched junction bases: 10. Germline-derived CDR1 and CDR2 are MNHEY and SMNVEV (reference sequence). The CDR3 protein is CASSLRQGMHTEAFF. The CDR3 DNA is TGTGCCAGCAGCCTAAGACAGGGTATGCACACTGAAGCTTTCTTT.

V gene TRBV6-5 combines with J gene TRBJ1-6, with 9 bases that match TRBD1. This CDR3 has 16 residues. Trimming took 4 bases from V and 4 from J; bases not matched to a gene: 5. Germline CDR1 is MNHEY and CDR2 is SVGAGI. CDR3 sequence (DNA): TGTGCCAGCAGTTCCGAGACAGGGGGGTATAATTCACCCCTCCACTTT. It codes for CASSSETGGYNSPLHF.

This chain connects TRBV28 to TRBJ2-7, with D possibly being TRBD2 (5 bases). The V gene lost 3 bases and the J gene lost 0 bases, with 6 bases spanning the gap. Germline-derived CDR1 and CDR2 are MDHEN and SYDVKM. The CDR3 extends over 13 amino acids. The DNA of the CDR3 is TGTGCCAGCAGTTTGGGAGCCTCCTACGAGCAGTACTTC. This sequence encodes CASSLGASYEQYF.

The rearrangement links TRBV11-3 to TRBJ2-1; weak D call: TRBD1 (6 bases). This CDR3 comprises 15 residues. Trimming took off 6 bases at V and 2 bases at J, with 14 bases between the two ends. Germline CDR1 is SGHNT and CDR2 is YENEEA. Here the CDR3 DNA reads TGTGCCAGCAGTAGGGGGACGCTCCCCTACAATGAGCAGTTCTTC. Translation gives CASSRGTLPYNEQFF.

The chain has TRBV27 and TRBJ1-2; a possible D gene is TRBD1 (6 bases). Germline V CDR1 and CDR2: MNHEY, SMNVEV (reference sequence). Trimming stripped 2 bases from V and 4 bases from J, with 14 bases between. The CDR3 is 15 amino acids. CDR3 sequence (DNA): TGTGCCAGCAGTTTAGCGGACAGATTAGGCTATGGCTACACCTTC. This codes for CASSLADRLGYGYTF.

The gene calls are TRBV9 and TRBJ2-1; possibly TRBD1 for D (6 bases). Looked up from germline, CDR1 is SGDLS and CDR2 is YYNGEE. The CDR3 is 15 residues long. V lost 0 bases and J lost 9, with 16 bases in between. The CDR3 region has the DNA TGTGCCAGCAGCGTAGAAGTTTCGGTCAGGGGTGAGCAGTTCTTC. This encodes CASSVEVSVRGEQFF.

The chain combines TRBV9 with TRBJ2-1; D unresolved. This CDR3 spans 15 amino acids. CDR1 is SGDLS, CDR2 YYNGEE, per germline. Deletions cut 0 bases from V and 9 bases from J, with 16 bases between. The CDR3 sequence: CASSVGSGQMGEQFF. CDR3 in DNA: TGTGCCAGCAGCGTAGGGTCTGGGCAGATGGGTGAGCAGTTCTTC.

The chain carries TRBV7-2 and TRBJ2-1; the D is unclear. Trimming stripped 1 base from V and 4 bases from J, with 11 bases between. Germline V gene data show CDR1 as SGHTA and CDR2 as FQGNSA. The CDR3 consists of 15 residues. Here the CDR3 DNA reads TGTGCCAGCAGCTTAGTCGCCGGAGCTTACAATGAGCAGTTCTTC. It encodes CASSLVAGAYNEQFF.

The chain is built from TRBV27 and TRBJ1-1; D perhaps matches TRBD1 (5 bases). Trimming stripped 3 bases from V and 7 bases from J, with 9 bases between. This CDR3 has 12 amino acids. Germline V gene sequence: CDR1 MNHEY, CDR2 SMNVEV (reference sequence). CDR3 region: CASSLQGSEAFF. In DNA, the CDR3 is TGTGCCAGCAGTTTGCAGGGAAGTGAAGCTTTCTTT.

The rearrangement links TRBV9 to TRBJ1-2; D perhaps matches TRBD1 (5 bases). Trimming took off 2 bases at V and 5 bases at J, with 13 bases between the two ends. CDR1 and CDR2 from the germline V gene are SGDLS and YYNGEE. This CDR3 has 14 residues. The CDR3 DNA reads TGTGCCAGCAGCGTCCGGGGGTTCGGGTATGGCTACACCTTC. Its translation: CASSVRGFGYGYTF.

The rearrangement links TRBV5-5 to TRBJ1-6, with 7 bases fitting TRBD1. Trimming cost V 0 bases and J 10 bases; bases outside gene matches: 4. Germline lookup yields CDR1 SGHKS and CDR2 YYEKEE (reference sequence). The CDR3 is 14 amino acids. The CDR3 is CASSLGRGHSPLHF. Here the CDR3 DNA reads TGTGCCAGCAGCTTGGGTAGGGGGCACTCACCCCTCCACTTT.

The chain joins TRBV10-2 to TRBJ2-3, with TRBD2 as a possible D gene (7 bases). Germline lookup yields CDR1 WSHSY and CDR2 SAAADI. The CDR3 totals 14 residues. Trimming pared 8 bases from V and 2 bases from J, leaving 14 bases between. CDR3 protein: CASLKAGATDTQYF. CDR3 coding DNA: TGCGCCAGCTTGAAGGCGGGGGCCACAGATACGCAGTATTTT.